This TCR beta chain appears in the sequencing data of a study of T cells in localized non-small cell lung cancer. Libraries were prepared by immunoSEQ multiplex PCR; TCRdb keeps only in-frame clonotypes and omits some of them. The table includes around 67,000 clones, roughly 88% detected once. Study-wide points: Clonality of T cells reached its maximum in uninvolved adjacent lung, surpassing tumor. Appearing in adjacent lung were a median about 59 of the top 100 tumor clones. Higher adjacent-lung clonality was associated with shorter survival.

Concerning this clone: The antigen remains undetermined.

The sample was peripheral blood, taken before any cancer treatment. This clonotype was obtained from a woman between 35 and 70 years old with stage I lung adenocarcinoma.

The CDR3 region is CASSITRTGGRNEQFF. CDR3 nucleotide sequence: TGTGCCAGTAGTATCACTCGGACAGGGGGTAGGAATGAGCAGTTCTTC. V usage is TRBV19 and J usage is TRBJ2-1, with TRBD1 matching over 10 bases. Per germline, CDR1 LNHDA and CDR2 SQIVND (reference sequence). The ends lost 3 bases at V and 7 bases at J; junction bases unmatched: 9. This CDR3 spans 16 amino acids.